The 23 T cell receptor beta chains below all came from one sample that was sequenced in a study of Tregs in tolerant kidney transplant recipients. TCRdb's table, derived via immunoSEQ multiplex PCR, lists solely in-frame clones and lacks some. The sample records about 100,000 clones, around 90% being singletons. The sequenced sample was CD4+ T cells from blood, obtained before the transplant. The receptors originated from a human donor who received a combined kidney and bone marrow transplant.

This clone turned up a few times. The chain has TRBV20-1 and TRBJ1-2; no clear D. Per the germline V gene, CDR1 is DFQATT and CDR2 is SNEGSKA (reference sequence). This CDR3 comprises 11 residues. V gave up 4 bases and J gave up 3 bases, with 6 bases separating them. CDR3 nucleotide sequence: TGCAGTGCTAAACTTGACTATGGCTACACCTTC. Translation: CSAKLDYGYTF.

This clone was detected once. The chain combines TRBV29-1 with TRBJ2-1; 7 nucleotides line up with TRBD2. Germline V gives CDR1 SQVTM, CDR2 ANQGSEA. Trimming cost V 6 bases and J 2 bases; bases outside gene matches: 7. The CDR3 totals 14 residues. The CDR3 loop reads CSVYSGEPYNEQFF. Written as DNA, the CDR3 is TGCAGCGTCTACAGCGGGGAACCCTACAATGAGCAGTTCTTC.

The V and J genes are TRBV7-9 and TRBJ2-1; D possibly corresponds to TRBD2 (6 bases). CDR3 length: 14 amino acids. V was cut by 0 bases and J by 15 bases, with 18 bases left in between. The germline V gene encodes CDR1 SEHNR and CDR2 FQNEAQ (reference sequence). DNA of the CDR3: TGTGCCAGCAGCTTAGCCCAAGACTTGGGGGGTGGGTTCTTC. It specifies CASSLAQDLGGGFF.

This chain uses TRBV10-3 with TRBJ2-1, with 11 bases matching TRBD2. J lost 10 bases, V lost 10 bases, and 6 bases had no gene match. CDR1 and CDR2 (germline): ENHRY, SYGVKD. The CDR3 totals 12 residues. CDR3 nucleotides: TGTGCCACCGAATCTAGCGGGAGGGAGCAGTTCTTC. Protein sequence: CATESSGREQFF.

The CDR3 region has the DNA TGTGCCAGCAGACAACTAGCGGGGGGTGACACCGGGGAGCTGTTTTTT. It encodes CASRQLAGGDTGELFF. The chain has TRBV9 and TRBJ2-2; 12 bases map to TRBD2. V gave up 5 bases and J gave up 3 bases; unmatched junction bases: 5. CDR1 is SGDLS, CDR2 YYNGEE, per germline. There are 16 residues in the CDR3.

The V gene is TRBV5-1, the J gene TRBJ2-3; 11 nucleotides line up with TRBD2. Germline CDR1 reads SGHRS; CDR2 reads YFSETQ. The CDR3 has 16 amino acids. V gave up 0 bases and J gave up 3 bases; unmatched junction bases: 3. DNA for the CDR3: TGCGCCAGCAGCTTGGGTACTAGCGGGGGAACAGATACGCAGTATTTT. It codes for CASSLGTSGGTDTQYF.

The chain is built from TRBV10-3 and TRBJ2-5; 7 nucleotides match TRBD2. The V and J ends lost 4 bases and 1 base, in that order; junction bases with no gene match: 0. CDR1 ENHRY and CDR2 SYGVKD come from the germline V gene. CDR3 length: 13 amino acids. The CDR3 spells CAISASGQETQYF. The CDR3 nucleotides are TGTGCCATCAGTGCTAGCGGCCAAGAGACCCAGTACTTC.

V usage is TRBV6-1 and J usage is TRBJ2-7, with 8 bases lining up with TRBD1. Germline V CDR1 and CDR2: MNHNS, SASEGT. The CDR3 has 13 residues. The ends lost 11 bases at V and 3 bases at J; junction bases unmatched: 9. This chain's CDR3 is CAGGRQGIYEQYF. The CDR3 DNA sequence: TGTGCCGGGGGGAGACAGGGGATCTACGAGCAGTACTTC.

In DNA, the CDR3 is TGTGCCAGCAGCTTGGTAGAGGCGGCGACCCAGTACTTC. Translation: CASSLVEAATQYF. The J gene is TRBJ2-5, the V gene TRBV7-2; D is unclear. The germline CDR1 and CDR2 sequences are SGHTA and FQGNSA. This CDR3 is built from 13 residues. Trimming left V 3 bases short and J 7 bases short, with 12 bases between.

The DNA of the CDR3 is TGCGCCAGCAGCTTCGGTAGCGGGGCCCCCTACGAGCAGTACTTC. It is translated as CASSFGSGAPYEQYF. J is TRBJ2-7 and V is TRBV5-1; 8 nucleotides agree with TRBD2. Trimming cost V 2 bases and J 2 bases; bases outside gene matches: 6. Germline V lookup: CDR1 SGHRS, CDR2 YFSETQ. The CDR3 is made up of 15 amino acids.

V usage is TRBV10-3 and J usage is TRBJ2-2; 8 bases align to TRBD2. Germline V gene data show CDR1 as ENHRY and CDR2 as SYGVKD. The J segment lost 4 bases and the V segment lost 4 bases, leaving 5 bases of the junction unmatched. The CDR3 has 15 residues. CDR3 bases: TGTGCCATCAGTGCCAGTAGCGGGGTCACCGGGGAGCTGTTTTTT. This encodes CAISASSGVTGELFF.

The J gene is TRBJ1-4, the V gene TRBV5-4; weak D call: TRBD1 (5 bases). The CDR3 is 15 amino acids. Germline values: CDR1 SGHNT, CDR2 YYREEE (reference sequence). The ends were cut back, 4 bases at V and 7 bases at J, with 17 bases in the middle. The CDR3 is CASSPHSREGEKLFF. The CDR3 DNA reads TGTGCCAGCAGCCCCCACAGCAGGGAAGGTGAAAAACTGTTTTTT.

The chain's CDR3 is CASKGQREAREDTQYF. In DNA, the CDR3 is TGTGCCAGCAAGGGCCAGCGGGAGGCTCGGGAAGATACGCAGTATTTT. V usage is TRBV2 and J usage is TRBJ2-3; 9 bases fit TRBD2. The length of the CDR3 is 16 residues. The germline gives CDR1 SNHLY, CDR2 FYNNEI. Losses at the gene ends were 7 bases for V and 5 bases for J; bases not matched to a gene: 13.

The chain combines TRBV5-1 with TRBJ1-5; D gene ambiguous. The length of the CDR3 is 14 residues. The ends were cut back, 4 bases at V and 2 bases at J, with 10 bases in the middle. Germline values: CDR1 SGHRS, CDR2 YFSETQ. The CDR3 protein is CASSPDLGNQPQHF. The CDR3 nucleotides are TGCGCCAGCAGCCCTGACCTAGGCAATCAGCCCCAGCATTTT.

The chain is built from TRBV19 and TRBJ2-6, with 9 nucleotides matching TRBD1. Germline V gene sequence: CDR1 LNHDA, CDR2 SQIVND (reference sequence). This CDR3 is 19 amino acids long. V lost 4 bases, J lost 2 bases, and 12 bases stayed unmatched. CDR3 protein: CASSTYPTGGSAGANVLTF. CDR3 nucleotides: TGTGCCAGTAGTACCTATCCGACAGGGGGTAGCGCTGGGGCCAACGTCCTGACTTTC.

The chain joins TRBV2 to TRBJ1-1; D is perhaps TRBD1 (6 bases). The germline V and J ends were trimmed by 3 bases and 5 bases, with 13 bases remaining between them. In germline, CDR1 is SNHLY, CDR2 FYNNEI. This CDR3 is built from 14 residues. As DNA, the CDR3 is TGTGCCAGCAGTGATAGGGGGGGGTATACTGAAGCTTTCTTT. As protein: CASSDRGGYTEAFF.

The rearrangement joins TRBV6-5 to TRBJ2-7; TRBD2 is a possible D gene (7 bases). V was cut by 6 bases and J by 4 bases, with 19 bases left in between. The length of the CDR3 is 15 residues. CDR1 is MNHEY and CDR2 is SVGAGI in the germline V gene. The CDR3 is CASREGGAATYEQYF. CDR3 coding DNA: TGTGCCAGCAGGGAGGGGGGGGCCGCGACTTACGAGCAGTACTTC.

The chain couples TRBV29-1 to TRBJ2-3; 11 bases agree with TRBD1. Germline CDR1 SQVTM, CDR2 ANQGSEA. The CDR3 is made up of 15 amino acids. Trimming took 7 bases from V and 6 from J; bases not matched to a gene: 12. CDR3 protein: CSARRDRGAGDTQYF. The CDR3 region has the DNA TGCAGCGCACGCCGGGACAGGGGGGCCGGGGATACGCAGTATTTT.

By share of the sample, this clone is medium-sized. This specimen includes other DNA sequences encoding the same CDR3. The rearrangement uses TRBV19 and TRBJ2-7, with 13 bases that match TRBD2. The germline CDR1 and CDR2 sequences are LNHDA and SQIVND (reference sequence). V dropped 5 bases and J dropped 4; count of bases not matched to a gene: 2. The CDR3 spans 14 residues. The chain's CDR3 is CASSRTSGRYEQYF. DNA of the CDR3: TGTGCCAGTAGTCGGACTAGCGGGAGATACGAGCAGTACTTC. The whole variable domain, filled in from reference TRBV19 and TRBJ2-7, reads DGGITQSPKYLFRKEGQNVTLSCEQNLNHDAMYWYRQDPGQGLRLIYYSQIVNDFQKGDIAEGYSVSREKKESFPLTVTSAQKNPTAFYLCASSRTSGRYEQYFGPGTRLTVT.

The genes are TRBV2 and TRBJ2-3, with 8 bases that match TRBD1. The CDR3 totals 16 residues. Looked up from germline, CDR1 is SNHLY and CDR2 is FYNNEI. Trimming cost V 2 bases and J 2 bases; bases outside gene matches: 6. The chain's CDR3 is CASSETLDRVTDTQYF. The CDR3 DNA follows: TGTGCCAGCAGTGAAACCCTGGACAGGGTCACAGATACGCAGTATTTT.

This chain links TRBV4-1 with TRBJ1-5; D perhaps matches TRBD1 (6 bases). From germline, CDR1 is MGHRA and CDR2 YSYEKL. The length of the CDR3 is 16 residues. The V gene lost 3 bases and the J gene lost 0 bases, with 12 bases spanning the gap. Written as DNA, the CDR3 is TGCGCCAGCAGCCAGAAGGGGGACTATAGCAATCAGCCCCAGCATTTT. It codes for CASSQKGDYSNQPQHF.

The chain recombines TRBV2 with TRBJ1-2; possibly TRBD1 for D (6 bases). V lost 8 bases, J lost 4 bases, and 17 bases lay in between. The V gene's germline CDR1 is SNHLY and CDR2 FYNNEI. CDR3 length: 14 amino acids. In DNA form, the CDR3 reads TGTGCCAGCGATGGCAGGGGCCGATCCTATGGCTACACCTTC. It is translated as CASDGRGRSYGYTF. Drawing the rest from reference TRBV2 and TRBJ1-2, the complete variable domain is EPEVTQTPSHQVTQMGQEVILRCVPISNHLYFYWYRQILGQKVEFLVSFYNNEISEKSEIFDDQFSVERPDGSNFTLKIRSTKLEDSAMYFCASDGRGRSYGYTFGSGTRLTVV.

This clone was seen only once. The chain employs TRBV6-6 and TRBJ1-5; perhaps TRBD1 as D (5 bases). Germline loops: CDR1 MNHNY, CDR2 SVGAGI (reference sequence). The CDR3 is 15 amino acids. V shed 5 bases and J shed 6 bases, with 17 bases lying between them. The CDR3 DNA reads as TGTGCCAGCAGTGACCCGGGGGGAGTAAGTCAGCCCCAGCATTTT. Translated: CASSDPGGVSQPQHF.